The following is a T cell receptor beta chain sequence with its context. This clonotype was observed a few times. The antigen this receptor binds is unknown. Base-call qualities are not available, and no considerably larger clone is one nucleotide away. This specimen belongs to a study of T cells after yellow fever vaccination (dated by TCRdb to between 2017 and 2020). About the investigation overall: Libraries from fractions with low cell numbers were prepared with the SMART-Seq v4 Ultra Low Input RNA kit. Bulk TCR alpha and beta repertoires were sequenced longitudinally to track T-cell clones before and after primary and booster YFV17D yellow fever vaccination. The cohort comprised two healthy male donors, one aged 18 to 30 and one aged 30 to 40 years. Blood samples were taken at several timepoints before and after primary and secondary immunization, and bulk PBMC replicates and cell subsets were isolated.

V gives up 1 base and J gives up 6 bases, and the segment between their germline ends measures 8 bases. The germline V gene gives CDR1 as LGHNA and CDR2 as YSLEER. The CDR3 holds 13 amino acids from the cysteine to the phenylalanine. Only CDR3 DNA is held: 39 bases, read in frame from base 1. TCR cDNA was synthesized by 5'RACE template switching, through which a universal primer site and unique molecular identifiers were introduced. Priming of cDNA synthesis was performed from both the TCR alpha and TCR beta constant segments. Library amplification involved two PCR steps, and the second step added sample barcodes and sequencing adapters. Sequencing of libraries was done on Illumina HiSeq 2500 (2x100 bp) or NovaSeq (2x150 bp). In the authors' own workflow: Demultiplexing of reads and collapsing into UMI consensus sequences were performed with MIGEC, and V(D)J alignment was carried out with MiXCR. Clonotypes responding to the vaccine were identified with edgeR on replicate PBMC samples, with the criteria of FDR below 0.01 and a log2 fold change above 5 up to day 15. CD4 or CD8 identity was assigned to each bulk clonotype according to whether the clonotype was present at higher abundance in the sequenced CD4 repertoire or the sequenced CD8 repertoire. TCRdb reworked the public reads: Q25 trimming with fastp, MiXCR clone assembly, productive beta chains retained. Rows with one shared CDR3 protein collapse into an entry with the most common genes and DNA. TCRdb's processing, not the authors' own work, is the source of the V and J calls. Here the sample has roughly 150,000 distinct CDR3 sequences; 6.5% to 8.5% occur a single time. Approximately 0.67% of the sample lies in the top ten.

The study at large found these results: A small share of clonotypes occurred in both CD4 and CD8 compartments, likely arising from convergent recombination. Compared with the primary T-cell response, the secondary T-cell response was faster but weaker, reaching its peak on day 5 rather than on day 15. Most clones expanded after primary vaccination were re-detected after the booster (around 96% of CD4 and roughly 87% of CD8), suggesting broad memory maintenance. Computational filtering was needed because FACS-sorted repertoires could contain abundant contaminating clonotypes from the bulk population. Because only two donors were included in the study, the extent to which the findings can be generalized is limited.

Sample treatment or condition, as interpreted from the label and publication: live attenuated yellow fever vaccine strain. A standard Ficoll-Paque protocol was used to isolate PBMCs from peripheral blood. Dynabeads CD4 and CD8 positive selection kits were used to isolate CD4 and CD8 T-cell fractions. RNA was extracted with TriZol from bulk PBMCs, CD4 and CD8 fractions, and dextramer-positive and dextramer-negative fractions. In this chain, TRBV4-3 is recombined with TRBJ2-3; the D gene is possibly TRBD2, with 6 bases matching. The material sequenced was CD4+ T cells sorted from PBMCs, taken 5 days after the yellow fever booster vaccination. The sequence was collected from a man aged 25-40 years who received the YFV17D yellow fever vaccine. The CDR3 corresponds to CASSQAGRDTQYF. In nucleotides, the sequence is TGCGCCAGCAGCCAAGCGGGGAGGGATACGCAGTATTTT.